This T cell receptor (beta chain) derives from a study of early T cells in non-severe SARS-CoV-2 infection. Study at large: Sequencing of bulk RNA from unsorted whole blood was done, without chain pairing.

This clonotype appeared a few times. Individual cDNA molecules were tagged with unique molecular identifiers. TCRdb recomputed calls from the 5' RACE reads with MiXCR, one row per CDR3 protein. The sample lists about 60,000 distinct CDR3 sequences; 8% to 9.5% were seen once. Germline V lookup: CDR1 SGHVS, CDR2 FNYEAQ. The CDR3 covers 15 residues. V dropped 3 bases and J dropped 5 bases, with 15 bases sitting between them. The V and J genes are TRBV7-6 and TRBJ2-3; no clear D. Input material: whole blood. This sequence originates from an adult who was a healthcare worker with PCR-confirmed SARS-CoV-2 infection or an uninfected control (not recorded which). The CDR3 region has the DNA TGTGCCAGCAGCTTTTACAGTGGGAATGGAGATACGCAGTATTTT. Translation gives CASSFYSGNGDTQYF. The variable domain in full, with the rest retrieved from reference TRBV7-6 and TRBJ2-3, is GAGVSQSPRYKVTKRGQDVALRCDPISGHVSLYWYRQALGQGPEFLTYFNYEAQQDKSGLPNDRFSAERPEGSISTLTIQRTEQRDSAMYRCASSFYSGNGDTQYFGPGTRLTVL.